One and the same sample provided the 23 T cell receptor beta chains below, sequenced in a study of CD8 T cells in Susac syndrome. A quantity of roughly 0.5 to 1 ug RNA underwent reverse transcription using random hexamers. TCRdb analysed the immunoSEQ multiplex PCR reads with MiXCR anew, one entry per CDR3 protein. This table holds about 84,000 distinct CDR3 sequences, around 96% found once. Sequences were obtained from CD8+ T cells from PBMCs. The source is a human donor with Susac syndrome.

This rearrangement joins TRBV30 to TRBJ2-1, with 11 nucleotides matching TRBD2. J lost 4 bases, V lost 8 bases, and 4 bases had no gene match. The CDR3 totals 13 residues. Germline-derived CDR1 and CDR2 are GTSNPN and SVGIG (reference sequence). The CDR3 here is CAAGTSGYNEQFF. The CDR3 bases are TGTGCCGCGGGGACTAGCGGATACAATGAGCAGTTCTTC.

The chain joins TRBV7-9 to TRBJ2-5; D perhaps matches TRBD2 (5 bases). Looked up from germline, CDR1 is SEHNR and CDR2 is FQNEAQ (reference sequence). V was trimmed by 5 bases and J by 2 bases, leaving 12 bases between them. The CDR3 is 14 residues long. DNA of the CDR3: TGTGCCAGCAGCACACTAGGATGGCAAGAGACCCAGTACTTC. Protein product: CASSTLGWQETQYF.

The chain recombines TRBV27 with TRBJ2-7, with unresolved D. The V end was cut by 5 bases, the J end by 3 bases, with 11 bases between. Germline CDR1 and CDR2: MNHEY and SMNVEV (reference sequence). The CDR3 loop spans 13 amino acids. The CDR3 nucleotides are TGTGCCAGCAGTCCCCAGATTTACTACGAGCAGTACTTC. Amino acid sequence: CASSPQIYYEQYF.

The chain has TRBV20-1 and TRBJ2-1; 8 bases map to TRBD2. The CDR3 loop spans 12 amino acids. CDR1 is DFQATT and CDR2 is SNEGSKA in the germline V gene (reference sequence). CDR3 in amino acids: CRVLAAYNEQFF. The CDR3 nucleotides read TGCAGGGTACTAGCGGCTTACAATGAGCAGTTCTTC.

The chain couples TRBV27 to TRBJ1-2, with a weak D call TRBD1 (6 bases). This CDR3 contains 17 residues. The germline CDR1 and CDR2 sequences are MNHEY and SMNVEV (reference sequence). V lost 4 bases and J lost 5, with 23 bases in between. CDR3 loop: CASSSLLRDTQKYGYTF. CDR3 in DNA: TGTGCCAGCAGTTCGCTACTCCGGGACACCCAGAAGTATGGCTACACCTTC.

The chain joins TRBV7-9 to TRBJ2-5; D could derive from TRBD1 or TRBD2 (5 bases each). Germline V gene lookup returns CDR1 SEHNR and CDR2 FQNEAQ (reference sequence). This CDR3 is 17 amino acids long. V lost 4 bases and J lost 1, with 19 bases in between. The CDR3 protein is CASSWGIGNSVQETQYF. DNA of the CDR3: TGTGCCAGCAGCTGGGGGATTGGAAATTCGGTCCAAGAGACCCAGTACTTC.

The gene calls are TRBV7-9 and TRBJ1-2; D is unclear. This CDR3 region has 15 residues. The ends were cut back, 2 bases at V and 0 bases at J, with 10 bases in the middle. Germline V CDR1 and CDR2: SEHNR, FQNEAQ (reference sequence). The CDR3 sequence is CASSLSPETNYGYTF. CDR3 coding DNA: TGTGCCAGCAGCTTATCGCCAGAGACTAACTATGGCTACACCTTC.

This sequence joins TRBV9 and TRBJ2-5; D is uncertain. This CDR3 has 13 residues. Germline V CDR1 and CDR2: SGDLS, YYNGEE. The germline V and J ends were trimmed by 5 bases and 5 bases, with 13 bases remaining between them. As DNA, the CDR3 is TGTGCCAGCAGTGCCCTCATCGGGGAGACCCAGTACTTC. Protein: CASSALIGETQYF.

The V gene is TRBV9, the J gene TRBJ1-1; D gene uncertain. Germline CDR1 and CDR2: SGDLS and YYNGEE. The CDR3 has 13 residues. Trimming cost V 0 bases and J 5 bases, with 8 bases left between them. As DNA, the CDR3 is TGTGCCAGCAGCGTAGGTGCAGCAACTGAAGCTTTCTTT. The encoded protein is CASSVGAATEAFF.

The chain combines TRBV20-1 with TRBJ2-2, with 8 bases matching TRBD2. Germline V gene sequence: CDR1 DFQATT, CDR2 SNEGSKA (reference sequence). CDR3 length: 14 residues. J lost 4 bases, V lost 3 bases, and 4 bases had no gene match. The DNA for the CDR3 is TGCAGTGCTAGCGGGAGGGGCGCCACCGGGGAGCTGTTTTTT. Protein product: CSASGRGATGELFF.

The chain joins TRBV9 to TRBJ2-3, with D perhaps matching TRBD2 (6 bases). Trimming shortened V by 3 bases and J by 6 bases, and 17 bases separated the two germline ends. The CDR3 is 15 amino acids. The germline gives CDR1 SGDLS, CDR2 YYNGEE. CDR3 DNA: TGTGCCAGCAGCGACCGACTAGTCGGCGAGGATACGCAGTATTTT. The encoded protein is CASSDRLVGEDTQYF.

This chain links TRBV29-1 with TRBJ2-3; a possible D gene is TRBD2 (5 bases). The CDR3 length is 12 residues. Germline CDR1 and CDR2: SQVTM and ANQGSEA. Trimming cost V 3 bases and J 5 bases, with 9 bases left between them. The CDR3 spells CSVDRTLDTQYF. In DNA, the CDR3 is TGCAGCGTTGACCGGACTTTAGATACGCAGTATTTT.

This chain links TRBV7-9 with TRBJ1-2; D remains unclear. V was cut by 5 bases and J by 0 bases, with 13 bases left in between. The CDR3 sequence is 15 residues long. Per the germline V gene, CDR1 is SEHNR and CDR2 is FQNEAQ (reference sequence). The CDR3 DNA reads as TGTGCCAGCAGCCTTCGGCCGGTCCCTAACTATGGCTACACCTTC. As protein: CASSLRPVPNYGYTF.

The chain employs TRBV3-1 and TRBJ2-7, with TRBD2 identical over 11 bases. V lost 1 base and J lost 4; bases outside the gene matches: 15. The CDR3 runs to 19 residues. The germline V gene encodes CDR1 LGHDT and CDR2 YNNKEL (reference sequence). The CDR3 here is CASSQGRFSVGLAGYEQYF. The CDR3, as DNA: TGTGCCAGCAGCCAAGGGAGGTTTAGTGTCGGACTAGCGGGTTACGAGCAGTACTTC.

The rearrangement joins TRBV11-2 to TRBJ2-1; D remains ambiguous. V gave up 1 base and J gave up 4 bases, with 11 bases separating them. The CDR3 extends over 15 amino acids. The germline gives CDR1 SGHAT, CDR2 FQNNGV. In nucleotides, the CDR3 is TGTGCCAGCAGCTTAGGGGTGAAGGGTTACAATGAGCAGTTCTTC. Translating it yields CASSLGVKGYNEQFF.

This chain connects TRBV2 to TRBJ2-7; the match to TRBD2 covers 9 bases. Germline CDR1 is SNHLY and CDR2 is FYNNEI. This CDR3 is built from 18 residues. Unmatched junction bases numbered 9, after V lost 0 bases and J lost 0 bases. CDR3 bases: TGTGCCAGCAGTGAAGCTATCGGTTCTAGCGGGATCTCCTACGAGCAGTACTTC. Residues: CASSEAIGSSGISYEQYF.

The chain has TRBV27 and TRBJ2-1; D is ambiguous. Germline V lookup: CDR1 MNHEY, CDR2 SMNVEV (reference sequence). V was shortened by 4 bases and J by 8 bases, with 12 bases between the two germline ends. This CDR3 is 13 amino acids long. For the CDR3, the DNA is TGTGCCAGCAGTTCCGGACCCCACGATGAGCAGTTCTTC. This codes for CASSSGPHDEQFF.

The chain joins TRBV25-1 to TRBJ1-5; D unclear. Germline V lookup: CDR1 MGHDK, CDR2 SYGVNS. The CDR3 runs 14 residues. Trimming stripped 3 bases from V and 0 bases from J, with 6 bases between. Here the CDR3 DNA reads TGTGCCAGCAGTGACAGAAATAGCAATCAGCCCCAGCATTTT. Translation gives CASSDRNSNQPQHF. The entire variable domain, with the rest obtained from reference TRBV25-1 and TRBJ1-5, is as follows: EADIYQTPRYLVIGTGKKITLECSQTMGHDKMYWYQQDPGMELHLIHYSYGVNSTEKGDLSSESTVSRIRTEHFPLTLESARPSHTSQYLCASSDRNSNQPQHFGDGTRLSIL.

The genes are TRBV11-2 and TRBJ1-4; tentatively, D is TRBD1 (5 bases). This CDR3 has 15 residues. Germline CDR1 is SGHAT and CDR2 is FQNNGV. The ends were cut back, 4 bases at V and 5 bases at J, with 14 bases in the middle. CDR3 in DNA: TGTGCCAGCAGCTCCCCGACAGCCTCGAATGAAAAACTGTTTTTT. Protein: CASSSPTASNEKLFF.

The chain combines TRBV12-3 or TRBV12-4 with TRBJ2-3; TRBD2 aligns across 8 bases. This CDR3 spans 17 amino acids. V trimming: 0 bases; J trimming: 4 bases; junction bases outside the gene matches: 9. The CDR3 sequence is CASSLASSGSGADTQYF. Written as DNA, the CDR3 is TGTGCCAGCAGTTTAGCTTCCAGCGGGAGTGGCGCAGATACGCAGTATTTT.

The chain links TRBV27 to TRBJ2-7; 11 bases are shared with TRBD1. The V gene's germline CDR1 is MNHEY and CDR2 SMNVEV (reference sequence). This CDR3 has 13 amino acids. Trimming cost V 10 bases and J 7 bases; bases outside gene matches: 9. The DNA of the CDR3 is TGTGCCATTGGGACAGGGGGAACGGGTGAGCAGTACTTC. Translated: CAIGTGGTGEQYF.

This clonotype was seen once. The chain couples TRBV4-3 to TRBJ2-3; D call uncertain. Trimming removed 0 bases from V and 0 bases from J, with 10 bases in between. The CDR3 totals 16 residues. Germline V gene sequence: CDR1 LGHNA, CDR2 YSLEER. CDR3 nucleotide sequence: TGCGCCAGCAGCCAAGATCCTCCCTGGAGCACAGATACGCAGTATTTT. Translating it yields CASSQDPPWSTDTQYF.

The chain combines TRBV6-2 or TRBV6-3 with TRBJ2-7; the D is unclear. CDR1 is MNHEY and CDR2 is SVGEGT in the germline V gene. The CDR3 loop spans 15 amino acids. With 2 bases removed from V and 4 bases from J, the gap between germline ends came to 15 bases. The CDR3 is CASSYLWRRQYEQYF. CDR3 in DNA: TGTGCCAGCAGTTACCTGTGGCGGCGCCAGTACGAGCAGTACTTC.